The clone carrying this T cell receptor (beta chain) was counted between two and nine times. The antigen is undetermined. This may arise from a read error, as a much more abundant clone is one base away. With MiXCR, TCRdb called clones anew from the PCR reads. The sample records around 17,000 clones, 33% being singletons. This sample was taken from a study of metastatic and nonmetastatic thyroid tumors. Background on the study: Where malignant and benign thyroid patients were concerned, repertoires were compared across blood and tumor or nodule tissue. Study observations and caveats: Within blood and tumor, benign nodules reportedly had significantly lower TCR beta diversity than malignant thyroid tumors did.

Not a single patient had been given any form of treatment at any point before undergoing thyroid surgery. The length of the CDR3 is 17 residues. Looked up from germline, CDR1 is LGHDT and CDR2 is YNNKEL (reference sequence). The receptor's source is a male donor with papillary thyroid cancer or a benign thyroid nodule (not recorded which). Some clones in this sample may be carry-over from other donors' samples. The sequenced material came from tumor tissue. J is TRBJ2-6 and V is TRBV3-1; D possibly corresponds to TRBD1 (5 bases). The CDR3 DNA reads TGTGCCAGCAGCCAAGATCTTGAAGGAAGTGGGGCCAACGTCCCGACTTTC. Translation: CASSQDLEGSGANVPTF.